The clone carrying this TCR beta chain was recorded once. Its antigen is currently unknown. This entry comes from a study of shared clonotypes between healthy human individuals. Study at large: Each donor's CD4 naive and CD4 memory cells filled three plates apiece, CD8 naive two, and CD8 memory one. General study points: Naive CD4 clonotype sharing across several donors was approximately 5%. For sorted subsets, rarefaction showed incomplete sequencing despite large depth. Naive subsets, compared against memory subsets, generally had larger estimated richness values.

Clones were sequenced by immunoSEQ multiplex PCR, and TCRdb holds only the in-frame ones, with some missing. Of over a million clones in the sample, about 80% were seen once. The germline gives CDR1 SGHDN, CDR2 FVKESK. The CDR3 extends over 14 amino acids. The V end was cut by 0 bases, the J end by 9 bases, with 12 bases between. The V and J genes are TRBV14 and TRBJ2-1; no clear D gene. The receptor was derived from a man younger than 35 in good health. Some clones in this sample may be carry-over from other donors' samples. Sequenced: memory CD4+ T cells from PBMCs. Indicated subset: CD45RA-negative fraction. CDR3 residues: CASSQDIQSAEQFF. In nucleotides, the CDR3 is TGTGCCAGCAGCCAAGATATCCAGTCTGCTGAGCAGTTCTTC.